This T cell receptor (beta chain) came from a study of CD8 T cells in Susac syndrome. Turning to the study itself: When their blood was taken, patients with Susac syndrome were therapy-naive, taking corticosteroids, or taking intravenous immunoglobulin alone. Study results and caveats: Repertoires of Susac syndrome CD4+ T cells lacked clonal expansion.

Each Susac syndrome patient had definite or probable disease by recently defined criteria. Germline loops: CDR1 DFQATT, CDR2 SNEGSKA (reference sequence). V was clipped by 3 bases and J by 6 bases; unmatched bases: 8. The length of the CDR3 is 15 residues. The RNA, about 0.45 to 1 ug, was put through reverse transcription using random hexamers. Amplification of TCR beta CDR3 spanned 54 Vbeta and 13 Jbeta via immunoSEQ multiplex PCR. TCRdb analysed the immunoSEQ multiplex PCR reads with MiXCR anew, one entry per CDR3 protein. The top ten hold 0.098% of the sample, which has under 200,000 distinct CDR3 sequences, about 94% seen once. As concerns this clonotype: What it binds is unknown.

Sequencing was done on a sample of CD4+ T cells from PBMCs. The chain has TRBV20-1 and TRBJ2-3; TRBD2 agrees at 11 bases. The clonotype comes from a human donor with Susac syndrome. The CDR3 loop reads CSASRSGGAGDTQYF. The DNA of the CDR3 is TGCAGTGCTAGCCGTAGCGGGGGGGCCGGGGATACGCAGTATTTT.